These 27 T cell receptor beta chains originate from one sample sequenced in a study of cytomegalovirus exposure and HLA in healthy donors (dated by TCRdb to 2017 to 2019). Receptor libraries were prepared by the immunoSEQ multiplex PCR assay. For the multiplex PCR, a mixture combining 60 forward primers for TCR Vbeta segments and 13 reverse primers for TCR Jbeta segments was used. Imported from immuneACCESS, the table was reduced by TCRdb to in-frame sequences with V and J called. These copies leave out some clones; in studies compared against another copy, an unresolved V gene accounts for under half, and the cause of the remainder is not known. A total of some 130,000 clones appear in this sample, 63% of them only once. Roughly 10% of the sample is held by the ten biggest clonotypes. Sequencing input: PBMCs. The receptors originated from a man in his forties or fifties in good health and CMV-seropositive.

The gene calls are TRBV10-3 and TRBJ2-7, with a weak D call TRBD1 (6 bases). This CDR3 contains 14 residues. From germline, CDR1 is ENHRY and CDR2 SYGVKD. V dropped 3 bases and J dropped 2 bases, with 11 bases sitting between them. CDR3 sequence: CAISELKGAYEQYF. The CDR3 DNA is TGTGCCATCAGTGAACTGAAGGGGGCCTACGAGCAGTACTTC.

In this sample, this clone turned up a few times. The genes are TRBV5-1 and TRBJ1-1; D ambiguous. This CDR3 is 14 amino acids long. V lost 4 bases and J lost 1, with 11 bases in between. Per the germline V gene, CDR1 is SGHRS and CDR2 is YFSETQ. The CDR3 is CASSTQTGNTEAFF. The CDR3 DNA follows: TGCGCCAGCAGCACCCAGACGGGGAACACTGAAGCTTTCTTT.

This chain joins TRBV28 and TRBJ2-7; the match to TRBD2 covers 10 bases. Trimming removed 1 base from V and 3 bases from J; junction bases left unmatched: 9. CDR1 is MDHEN and CDR2 is SYDVKM in the germline V gene. This CDR3 is 17 amino acids long. Written as DNA, the CDR3 is TGTGCCAGCAGTTTATTCTCACTAGCGGGACTGTACTACGAGCAGTACTTC. It yields the protein CASSLFSLAGLYYEQYF.

V usage is TRBV4-2 and J usage is TRBJ2-3, with TRBD2 identical over 10 bases. J was trimmed by 6 bases and V by 1 base; bases with no gene match: 7. This CDR3 is 16 amino acids long. CDR1 is LGHNA, CDR2 YNFKEQ, per germline. CDR3 loop: CASSQGLAGDDDTQYF. The CDR3 coding sequence is TGTGCCAGCAGCCAAGGCCTAGCGGGGGATGATGATACGCAGTATTTT.

In its sample, this clone was seen a few times. This chain links TRBV9 with TRBJ1-5; D unclear. The V end was cut by 0 bases, the J end by 4 bases, with 11 bases between. Germline V CDR1 and CDR2: SGDLS, YYNGEE. The CDR3 extends over 15 amino acids. CDR3 sequence reads: CASSVDLTPNQPQHF. The DNA of the CDR3 is TGTGCCAGCAGCGTAGATCTGACACCAAATCAGCCCCAGCATTTT. The complete variable domain, with remaining parts taken from reference TRBV9 and TRBJ1-5, reads DSGVTQTPKHLITATGQRVTLRCSPRSGDLSVYWYQQSLDQGLQFLIQYYNGEERAKGNILERFSAQQFPDLHSELNLSSLELGDSALYFCASSVDLTPNQPQHFGDGTRLSIL.

V and J are TRBV7-2 and TRBJ1-3; possible D gene TRBD1, 5 bases. This CDR3 has 15 amino acids. Trimming left V 1 base short and J 2 bases short, with 9 bases between. The germline gives CDR1 SGHTA, CDR2 FQGNSA. The DNA for the CDR3 is TGTGCCAGCAGCTTAGGTCCCAGGGCTGGAAACACCATATATTTT. It specifies CASSLGPRAGNTIYF.

Here the CDR3 reads CATSRSWGQDNQPQHF. In DNA form, the CDR3 reads TGTGCCACCAGCAGAAGTTGGGGGCAGGACAATCAGCCCCAGCATTTT. The chain combines TRBV15 with TRBJ1-5, with TRBD1 as a possible D gene (6 bases). The CDR3 covers 16 residues. Trimming cost V 2 bases and J 3 bases, with 14 bases left between them. Per germline, CDR1 LNHNV and CDR2 YYDKDF (reference sequence).

V usage is TRBV6-1 and J usage is TRBJ2-7, with TRBD2 identical over 7 bases. V trimming: 8 bases; J trimming: 5 bases; junction bases outside the gene matches: 12. Looked up from germline, CDR1 is MNHNS and CDR2 is SASEGT. This CDR3 is built from 14 residues. The CDR3 nucleotides are TGTGCCAGCGAAGGAGCGGGAACTAACCACGAGCAGTACTTC. This sequence encodes CASEGAGTNHEQYF.

The genes are TRBV28 and TRBJ2-7, with 11 bases aligning to TRBD1. Germline trimming cut 2 bases from V and 0 bases from J; bases unmatched to any gene: 3. Germline CDR1 reads MDHEN; CDR2 reads SYDVKM. The CDR3 covers 16 residues. CDR3 nucleotides: TGTGCCAGCAGTTTAGCGGGACAGGGGGGCTCCTACGAGCAGTACTTC. Translation gives CASSLAGQGGSYEQYF.

This sequence joins TRBV19 and TRBJ2-7; 10 nucleotides align to TRBD2. Germline CDR1 and CDR2: LNHDA and SQIVND (reference sequence). The length of the CDR3 is 15 residues. V lost 5 bases, J lost 0 bases, and 4 bases stayed unmatched. CDR3 nucleotide sequence: TGTGCCAGTAGTCGGACTAGCGGTAGCTCCTACGAGCAGTACTTC. It codes for CASSRTSGSSYEQYF.

The chain uses TRBV9 and TRBJ2-2; TRBD1 matches at 9 bases. The junction had 7 bases not matched to a gene; V was cut back by 2 bases and J by 5 bases. Germline loops: CDR1 SGDLS, CDR2 YYNGEE. This CDR3 is built from 16 residues. In nucleotides, the CDR3 is TGTGCCAGCAGCGTGCTTACAGGGGGCAAAACCGGGGAGCTGTTTTTT. Protein sequence: CASSVLTGGKTGELFF.

This CDR3 is CASSSTSGLISYEQYF. In DNA form, the CDR3 reads TGTGCCAGCAGCTCGACTAGCGGGCTAATTTCCTACGAGCAGTACTTC. V and J are TRBV11-2 and TRBJ2-7; 10 positions match TRBD2. The germline V gene encodes CDR1 SGHAT and CDR2 FQNNGV. The V gene end was trimmed by 4 bases and the J gene end by 1 base; junction bases not matched to a gene: 7. This CDR3 spans 16 amino acids.

The genes are TRBV5-1 and TRBJ1-2; TRBD1 is a possible D gene (5 bases). Trimming took off 5 bases at V and 0 bases at J, with 14 bases between the two ends. Germline loops: CDR1 SGHRS, CDR2 YFSETQ. The CDR3 runs to 15 residues. CDR3 loop: CASRTAPGANYGYTF. The CDR3 DNA follows: TGCGCCAGCAGAACCGCGCCGGGGGCTAACTATGGCTACACCTTC.

The sample holds a few counts of this clone. Here the CDR3 reads CASSGQGRSRRAYNEQFF. CDR3 DNA sequence: TGCGCCAGCTCCGGACAGGGGCGATCGCGTAGGGCTTACAATGAGCAGTTCTTC. This chain links TRBV10-1 with TRBJ2-1; TRBD1 aligns across 9 bases. The CDR3 totals 18 residues. Losses at the gene ends were 8 bases for V and 4 bases for J; bases not matched to a gene: 18. The germline gives CDR1 WNHNN, CDR2 SYGVQD (reference sequence).

The chain links TRBV5-1 to TRBJ1-2, with 12 bases identical to TRBD1. V lost 3 bases to trimming and J lost 8 bases; unmatched junction nucleotides: 14. The CDR3 totals 17 residues. The V gene's germline CDR1 is SGHRS and CDR2 YFSETQ. This chain's CDR3 is CASSSVSLGQGAGGYTF. Here the CDR3 DNA reads TGCGCCAGCAGCTCGGTGTCCTTGGGACAGGGGGCAGGGGGCTACACCTTC.

This sequence joins TRBV19 and TRBJ1-1; perhaps TRBD1 as D (5 bases). This CDR3 contains 11 residues. CDR1 LNHDA and CDR2 SQIVND come from the germline V gene (reference sequence). Trimming shortened V by 5 bases and J by 8 bases, and 9 bases separated the two germline ends. DNA of the CDR3: TGTGCCAGTAGTGACAGCTACGAAGCTTTCTTT. Amino acid sequence: CASSDSYEAFF.

V usage is TRBV27 and J usage is TRBJ2-3, with D maybe TRBD2 (5 bases). The CDR3 totals 13 residues. CDR1 is MNHEY, CDR2 SMNVEV, per germline (reference sequence). Between the trimmed V and J ends, which lost 6 bases and 3 bases, there was a span of 10 bases. This CDR3 is CASRRAGTDTQYF. The CDR3 DNA reads TGTGCCAGCAGGAGGGCTGGAACAGATACGCAGTATTTT.

This sequence joins TRBV27 and TRBJ2-7, with 10 nucleotides matching TRBD2. Germline V gene lookup returns CDR1 MNHEY and CDR2 SMNVEV (reference sequence). The V and J ends lost 2 bases and 4 bases, in that order; junction bases with no gene match: 5. This CDR3 comprises 15 residues. The CDR3: CASSLAGTSAYEQYF. In nucleotides, the CDR3 is TGTGCCAGCAGTTTAGCCGGGACTAGCGCTTACGAGCAGTACTTC.

The CDR3 bases are TGTGCCAGCAGCACTGGACAGGGCCCGAATGAAAAACTGTTTTTT. Protein product: CASSTGQGPNEKLFF. The chain recombines TRBV5-4 with TRBJ1-4; 8 nucleotides agree with TRBD1. This CDR3 region has 15 residues. Per germline, CDR1 SGHNT and CDR2 YYREEE (reference sequence). With V trimmed by 4 bases and J by 5 bases, 7 bases remained unmatched.

Many counts were recorded for this clone. V gene TRBV27 combines with J gene TRBJ2-7; 9 bases match TRBD1. Germline V gene sequence: CDR1 MNHEY, CDR2 SMNVEV (reference sequence). The CDR3 is 17 residues long. Trimming removed 2 bases from V and 5 bases from J; junction bases left unmatched: 13. Here the CDR3 DNA reads TGTGCCAGCAGTTTACTCACAGGGGGCTCCAGGTTAAACGAGCAGTACTTC. This translates into CASSLLTGGSRLNEQYF.

This clone was detected a few times. The chain uses TRBV5-4 and TRBJ2-5; TRBD2 matches 10 bases. This CDR3 region has 13 residues. J lost 3 bases, V lost 7 bases, and 3 bases had no gene match. Per the germline V gene, CDR1 is SGHNT and CDR2 is YYREEE (reference sequence). The CDR3 loop is CASGLAGEETQYF. The CDR3 bases are TGTGCCAGCGGTCTAGCGGGAGAAGAGACCCAGTACTTC.

The chain links TRBV20-1 to TRBJ2-1; 9 bases match TRBD2. J was trimmed by 12 bases and V by 1 base; bases with no gene match: 1. The CDR3 is 11 amino acids. In germline, CDR1 is DFQATT, CDR2 SNEGSKA (reference sequence). The CDR3 here is CSARGSGGQFF. Here the CDR3 DNA reads TGCAGTGCTAGAGGTAGCGGGGGGCAGTTCTTC.

This clone was recorded a few times. The rearrangement joins TRBV4-2 to TRBJ2-5; no clear D. The CDR3 extends over 13 amino acids. In germline, CDR1 is LGHNA, CDR2 YNFKEQ. V shed 4 bases and J shed 0 bases, with 6 bases lying between them. This CDR3 reads CASSPSNQETQYF. CDR3 nucleotide sequence: TGTGCCAGCAGCCCGAGTAACCAAGAGACCCAGTACTTC.

The rearrangement uses TRBV6-5 and TRBJ2-7; TRBD1 is a possible D gene (5 bases). CDR1 is MNHEY and CDR2 is SVGAGI in the germline V gene. V dropped 3 bases and J dropped 8 bases, with 20 bases sitting between them. The CDR3 covers 15 residues. The CDR3 is CASSYGPPWGHQQYF. The CDR3 DNA is TGTGCCAGCAGTTATGGTCCCCCGTGGGGCCACCAGCAGTACTTC.

This clone was picked up a small number of times. The chain employs TRBV5-1 and TRBJ1-4, with 7 bases aligning to TRBD1. V was clipped by 3 bases and J by 4 bases; unmatched bases: 9. Germline V gene sequence: CDR1 SGHRS, CDR2 YFSETQ. This CDR3 is built from 16 residues. This chain's CDR3 is CASSSTGGTVNEKLFF. The CDR3 nucleotides are TGCGCCAGCAGCTCCACGGGCGGGACAGTTAATGAAAAACTGTTTTTT.

The chain carries TRBV19 and TRBJ2-7; 8 bases match TRBD1. The CDR3 spans 15 residues. Losses at the gene ends were 1 base for V and 2 bases for J; bases not matched to a gene: 4. Germline-derived CDR1 and CDR2 are LNHDA and SQIVND (reference sequence). CDR3 protein: CASSIAGGATYEQYF. The DNA of the CDR3 is TGTGCCAGTAGTATAGCAGGGGGCGCTACCTACGAGCAGTACTTC.

The chain combines TRBV29-1 with TRBJ2-5, with D tentatively TRBD1 (5 bases). Trimming stripped 5 bases from V and 5 bases from J, with 18 bases between. This CDR3 region has 14 residues. Germline lookup yields CDR1 SQVTM and CDR2 ANQGSEA. The CDR3 DNA sequence: TGCAGCGTTCCGTTAAGGGGTTCGGAGGAGACCCAGTACTTC. It codes for CSVPLRGSEETQYF.